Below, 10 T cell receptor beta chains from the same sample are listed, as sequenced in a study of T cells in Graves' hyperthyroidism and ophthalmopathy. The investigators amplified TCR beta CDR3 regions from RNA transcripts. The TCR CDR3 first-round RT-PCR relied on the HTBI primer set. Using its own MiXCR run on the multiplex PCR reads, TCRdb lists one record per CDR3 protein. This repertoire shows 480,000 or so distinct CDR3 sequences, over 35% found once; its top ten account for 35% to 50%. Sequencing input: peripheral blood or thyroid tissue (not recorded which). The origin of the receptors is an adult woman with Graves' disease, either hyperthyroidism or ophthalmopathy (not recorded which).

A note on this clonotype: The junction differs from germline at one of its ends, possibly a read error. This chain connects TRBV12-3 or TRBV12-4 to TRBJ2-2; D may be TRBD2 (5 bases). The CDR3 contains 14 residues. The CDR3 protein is CASSLGRNTGELSF. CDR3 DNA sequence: TGTGCCAGCAGTTTAGGCAGGAACACCGGGGAGCTGTCTTTT.

CDR3 sequence reads: CSVGTDTQYF. The CDR3 DNA reads TGCAGCGTTGGGACAGATACGCAGTATTTT. The V and J genes are TRBV29-1 and TRBJ2-3; D call uncertain. Germline V gene lookup returns CDR1 SQVTM and CDR2 ANQGSEA. Trimming shortened V by 4 bases and J by 3 bases, and 2 bases separated the two germline ends. The CDR3 spans 10 residues.

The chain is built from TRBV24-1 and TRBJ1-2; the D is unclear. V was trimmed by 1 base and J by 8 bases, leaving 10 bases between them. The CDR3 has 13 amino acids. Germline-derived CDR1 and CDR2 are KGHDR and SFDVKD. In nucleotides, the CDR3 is TGTGCCACCAGTGATTTAAGGTCGACAGGCTACACCTTC. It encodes CATSDLRSTGYTF.

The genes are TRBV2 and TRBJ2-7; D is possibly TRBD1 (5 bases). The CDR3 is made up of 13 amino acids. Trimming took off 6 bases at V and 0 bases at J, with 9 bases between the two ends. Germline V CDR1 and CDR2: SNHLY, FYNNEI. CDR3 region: CASRAGLSYEQYF. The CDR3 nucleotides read TGTGCCAGCAGGGCAGGGCTCTCCTACGAGCAGTACTTC.

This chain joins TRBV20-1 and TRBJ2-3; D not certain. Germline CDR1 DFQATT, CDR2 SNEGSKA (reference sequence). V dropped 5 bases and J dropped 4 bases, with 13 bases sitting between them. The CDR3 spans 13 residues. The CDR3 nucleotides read TGCAGTGCTGAAACTATAGGGCCAGATACGCAGTATTTT. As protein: CSAETIGPDTQYF.

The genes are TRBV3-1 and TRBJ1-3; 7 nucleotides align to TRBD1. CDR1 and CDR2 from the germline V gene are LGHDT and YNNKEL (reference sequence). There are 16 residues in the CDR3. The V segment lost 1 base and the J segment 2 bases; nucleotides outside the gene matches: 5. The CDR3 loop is CASSQGQGRTGNTIYF. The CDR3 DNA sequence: TGTGCCAGCAGCCAAGGACAGGGAAGGACTGGAAACACCATATATTTT.

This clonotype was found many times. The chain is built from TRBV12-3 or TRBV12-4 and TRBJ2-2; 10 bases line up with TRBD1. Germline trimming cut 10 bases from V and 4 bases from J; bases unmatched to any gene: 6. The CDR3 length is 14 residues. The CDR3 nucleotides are TGTGCCAAGTCAAGGACAGGGGGCACCGGGGAGCTGTTTTTT. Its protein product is CAKSRTGGTGELFF.

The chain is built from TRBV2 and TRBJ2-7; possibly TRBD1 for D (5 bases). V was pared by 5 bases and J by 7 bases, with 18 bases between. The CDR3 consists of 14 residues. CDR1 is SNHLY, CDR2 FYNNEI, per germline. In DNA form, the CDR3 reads TGTGCCAGCAGTTTGACAGCTGGCCCGGGTGAGCAGTACTTC. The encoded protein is CASSLTAGPGEQYF.

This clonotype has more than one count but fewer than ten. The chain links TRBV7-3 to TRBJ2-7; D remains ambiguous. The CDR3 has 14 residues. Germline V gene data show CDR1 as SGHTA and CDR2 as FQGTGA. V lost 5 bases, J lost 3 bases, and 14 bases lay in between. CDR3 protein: CASSPPGRNYEQYF. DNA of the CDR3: TGTGCCAGCAGCCCCCCTGGACGGAACTACGAGCAGTACTTC.

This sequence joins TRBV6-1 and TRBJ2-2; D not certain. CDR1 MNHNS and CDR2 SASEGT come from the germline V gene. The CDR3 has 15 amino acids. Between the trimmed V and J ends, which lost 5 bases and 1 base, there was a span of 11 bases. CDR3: CASSPQDWNTGELFF. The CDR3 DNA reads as TGTGCCAGCAGTCCGCAGGATTGGAACACCGGGGAGCTGTTTTTT.